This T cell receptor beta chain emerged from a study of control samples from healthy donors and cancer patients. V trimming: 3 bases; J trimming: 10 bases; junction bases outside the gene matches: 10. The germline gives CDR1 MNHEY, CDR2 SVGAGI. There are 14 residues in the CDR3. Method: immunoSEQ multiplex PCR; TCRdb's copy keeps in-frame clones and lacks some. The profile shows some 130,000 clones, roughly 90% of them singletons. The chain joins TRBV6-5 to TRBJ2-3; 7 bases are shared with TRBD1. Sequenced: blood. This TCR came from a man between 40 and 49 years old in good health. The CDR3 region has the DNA TGTGCCAGCAGTTATAACGACAGGGAACGACCGCAGTATTTT. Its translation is CASSYNDRERPQYF.